This T cell receptor (beta chain) was sequenced during a study of OX40 agonist ivuxolimab in advanced cancers. Study information: Age averaged around 54 years (range about 20 to 80), and just over 80% were male. Checkpoint inhibitors had been given previously to roughly 36% of patients.

Germline CDR1 and CDR2: SGHDT and YYEEEE. The CDR3 sequence is 13 residues long. Trimming left V 2 bases short and J 6 bases short, with 9 bases between. The repertoire was sequenced with immunoSEQ multiplex PCR; TCRdb's copy has only in-frame clones and lacks some. The sample lists some 45,000 clones, approximately 91% occurring once. Findings of the study overall: Some patients without response likewise showed low normalized clonal expansion. Partial responders receiving 0.1-3.0 mg/kg showed among the lowest clonal expansion.

About this clone: Antigen: not known.

Material: CD4+ or CD8+ T cells sorted from blood, obtained in a trial of the OX40 agonist ivuxolimab. The receptor was derived from an adult with an advanced solid tumor such as melanoma, head and neck, liver or kidney cancer. The V and J genes are TRBV5-6 and TRBJ1-5; D is ambiguous. In DNA form, the CDR3 reads TGTGCCAGCAGCTTAGTGGGTTTTCAGCCCCAGCATTTT. As protein: CASSLVGFQPQHF.